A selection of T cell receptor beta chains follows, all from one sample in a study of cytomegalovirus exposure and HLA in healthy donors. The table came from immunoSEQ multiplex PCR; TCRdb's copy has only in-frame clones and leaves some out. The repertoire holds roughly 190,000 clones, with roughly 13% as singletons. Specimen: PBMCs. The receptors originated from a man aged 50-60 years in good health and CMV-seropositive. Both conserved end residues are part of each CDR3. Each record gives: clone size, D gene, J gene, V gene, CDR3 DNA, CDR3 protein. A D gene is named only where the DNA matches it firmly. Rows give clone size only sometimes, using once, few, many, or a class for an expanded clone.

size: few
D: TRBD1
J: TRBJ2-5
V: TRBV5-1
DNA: TGCGCCAGCAGCCCAGGGACAGCTTTGGAGACCCAGTACTTC
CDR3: CASSPGTALETQYF

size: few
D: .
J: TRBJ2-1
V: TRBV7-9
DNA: TGTGCCAGCAGCTCAATAGGGGGGGGAGGGGAAAGCTCCTACAATGAGCAGTTCTTC
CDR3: CASSSIGGGGESSYNEQFF

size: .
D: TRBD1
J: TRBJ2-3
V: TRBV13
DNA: TGTGCCAGCAGCCCGGGGACAGGAGCTACGCAGTATTTT
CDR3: CASSPGTGATQYF

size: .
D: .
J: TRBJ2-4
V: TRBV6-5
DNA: TGTGCCAGCAGTGTCGACTTGCTTGGCATTCAGTACTTC
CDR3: CASSVDLLGIQYF

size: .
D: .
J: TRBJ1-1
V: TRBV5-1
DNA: TGCGCCAGCAGCTTGGTTGACAGCCGGAACACTGAAGCTTTCTTT
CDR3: CASSLVDSRNTEAFF

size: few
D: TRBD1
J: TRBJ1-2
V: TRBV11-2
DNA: TGTGCCAGCAGCTTCCGGGACAGCCTATATGGCTACACCTTC
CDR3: CASSFRDSLYGYTF

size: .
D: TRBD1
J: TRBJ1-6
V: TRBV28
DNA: TGTGCCAGCAGTACCCGACAGGGGTATAATTCACCCCTCCACTTT
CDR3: CASSTRQGYNSPLHF

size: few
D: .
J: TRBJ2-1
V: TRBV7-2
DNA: TGTGCCAGCAGCTTACAGGGAACTGAGCAGTTCTTC
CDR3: CASSLQGTEQFF

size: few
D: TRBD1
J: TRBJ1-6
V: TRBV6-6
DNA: TGTGCCAGCAGCCAGACAGGGGACAGTTCACCCCTCCACTTT
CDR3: CASSQTGDSSPLHF

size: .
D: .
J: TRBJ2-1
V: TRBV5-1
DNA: TGCGCCAGCAGTCCAGGGATCACCTACAATGAGCAGTTCTTC
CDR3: CASSPGITYNEQFF

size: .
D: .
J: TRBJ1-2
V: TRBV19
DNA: TGTGCCAGTAGTATAGTAGCGTTCTATGGCTACACCTTC
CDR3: CASSIVAFYGYTF

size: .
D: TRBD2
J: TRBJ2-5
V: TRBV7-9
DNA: TGTGCCAGCAGCTTAGGGACTAGCGGGGCTCAAGAGACCCAGTACTTC
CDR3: CASSLGTSGAQETQYF

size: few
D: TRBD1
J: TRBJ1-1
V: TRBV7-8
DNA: TGTGCCAGCAGCCGGACAGGGGGGAACACTGAAGCTTTCTTT
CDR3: CASSRTGGNTEAFF

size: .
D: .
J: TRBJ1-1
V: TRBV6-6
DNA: TGTGCCAGCAACCTCGAGTTTCTGGGCGCTGAAGCTTTCTTT
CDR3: CASNLEFLGAEAFF

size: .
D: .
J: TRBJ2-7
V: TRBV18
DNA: TGTGCCAGCTCACCAGGTCTAGGCAGTTCCTACGAGCAGTACTTC
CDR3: CASSPGLGSSYEQYF

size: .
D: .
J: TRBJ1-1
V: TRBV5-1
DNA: TGCGCCAGCAGCTTGGAATGGGCCGGCCTTAGGGGCACTGAAGCTTTCTTT
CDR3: CASSLEWAGLRGTEAFF

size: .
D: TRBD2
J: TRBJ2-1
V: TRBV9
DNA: TGTGCCAGCAGTGAGGGTCTAGCGGGGGACAATGAGCAGTTCTTC
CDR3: CASSEGLAGDNEQFF

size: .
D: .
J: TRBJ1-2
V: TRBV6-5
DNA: TGTGCCAGCAGTTCTAGGGACACCTCCCGAAAAGTCTACACCTTC
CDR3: CASSSRDTSRKVYTF

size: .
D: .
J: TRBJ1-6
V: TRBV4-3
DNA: TGCGCCAGCAGCGGACAGCGCAATTCACCCCTCCACTTT
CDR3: CASSGQRNSPLHF

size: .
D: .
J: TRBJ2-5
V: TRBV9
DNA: TGTGCCAGCAGCGGGGGACTCCTCACGGAGACCCAGTACTTC
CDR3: CASSGGLLTETQYF

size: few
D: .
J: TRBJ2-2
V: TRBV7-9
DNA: TGTGCCAGCAGCTTAAATTCTGTAGGGGAGCTGTTTTTT
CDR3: CASSLNSVGELFF

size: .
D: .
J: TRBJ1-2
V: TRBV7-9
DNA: TGTGCCAGCAGCTTAGCGATCGGGGATGGCTACACCTTC
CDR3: CASSLAIGDGYTF

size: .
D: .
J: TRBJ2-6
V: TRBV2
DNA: TGTGCCAGCAGTCAGGCCTCTGGGGCCAACGTCCTGACTTTC
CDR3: CASSQASGANVLTF

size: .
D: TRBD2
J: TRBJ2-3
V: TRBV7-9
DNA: TGTGCCAGCAGCTTAGTAGCGGGGGTGCACACAGATACGCAGTATTTT
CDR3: CASSLVAGVHTDTQYF

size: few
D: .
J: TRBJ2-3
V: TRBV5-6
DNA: TGTGCCAGCAGCTTGGGACAGTACACAGATACGCAGTATTTT
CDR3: CASSLGQYTDTQYF

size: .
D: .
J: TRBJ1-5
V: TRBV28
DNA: TGTGCCAGCAGTTCGGCAGGGGAAGGGAGCAATCAGCCCCAGCATTTT
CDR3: CASSSAGEGSNQPQHF

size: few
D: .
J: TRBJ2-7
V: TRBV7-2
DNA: TGTGCCAGCAGCTTAGAGCGGACTTCCTACGAGCAGTACTTC
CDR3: CASSLERTSYEQYF

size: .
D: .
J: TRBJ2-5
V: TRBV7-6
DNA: TGTGCCAGCAGCTTAAGCCCCGGAGAGACCCAGTACTTC
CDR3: CASSLSPGETQYF

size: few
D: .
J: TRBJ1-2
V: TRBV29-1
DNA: TGCAGCGTGGGGGGGAACTATGGCTACACCTTC
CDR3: CSVGGNYGYTF

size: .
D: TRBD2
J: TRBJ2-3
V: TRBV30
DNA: TGTGCCTGGAGTGCTGGGACTAGCGGGGTAACAGATACGCAGTATTTT
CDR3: CAWSAGTSGVTDTQYF

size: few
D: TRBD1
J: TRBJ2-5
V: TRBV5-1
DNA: TGCGCCAGCAGCTTTTCCGGGACAGGGAACAGCCAAGAGACCCAGTACTTC
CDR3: CASSFSGTGNSQETQYF

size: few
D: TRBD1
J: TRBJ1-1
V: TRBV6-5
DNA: TGTGCCAGCAGTTACAGGGGGCGGTACACTGAAGCTTTCTTT
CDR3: CASSYRGRYTEAFF

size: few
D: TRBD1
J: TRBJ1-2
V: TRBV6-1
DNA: TGTGCCAGCAGCGACAGGGGGCCGGATGGCTACACCTTC
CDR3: CASSDRGPDGYTF

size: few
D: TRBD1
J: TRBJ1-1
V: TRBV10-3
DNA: TGTGCCATCGGCGAGGGGGCGGACACTGAAGCTTTCTTT
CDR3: CAIGEGADTEAFF

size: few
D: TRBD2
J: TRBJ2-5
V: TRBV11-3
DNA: TGTGCCAGCAGCCTTAAAGCGGGGGGAGCTATCTGGGAGACCCAGTACTTC
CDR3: CASSLKAGGAIWETQYF

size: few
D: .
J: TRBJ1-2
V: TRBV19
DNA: TGTGCCAGTAGTATAGTGGAGACAGTTGGCTACACCTTC
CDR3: CASSIVETVGYTF

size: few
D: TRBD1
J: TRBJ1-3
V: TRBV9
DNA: TGTGCCAGCAGCACGACGACAGGGACTGGAAACACCATATATTTT
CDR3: CASSTTTGTGNTIYF

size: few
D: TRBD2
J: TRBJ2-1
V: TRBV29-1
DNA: TGCAGCGTTGCCTCTACTAGCGGGGGGGACAATGAGCAGTTCTTC
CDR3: CSVASTSGGDNEQFF

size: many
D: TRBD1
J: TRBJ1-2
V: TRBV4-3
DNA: TGCGCCAGCAGCCAACAGACGGGGACAGGGGTAGGCTACACCTTC
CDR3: CASSQQTGTGVGYTF

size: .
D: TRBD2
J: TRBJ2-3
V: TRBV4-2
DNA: TGTGCCAGCAGCCAAGATCCCGCGGGGAGTAGCGGGGGGAAGAGTCAGAAGAAGTATTTT
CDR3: CASSQDPAGSSGGKSQKKYF

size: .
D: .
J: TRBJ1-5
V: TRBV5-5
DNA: TGTGCCAGCAGCTTGATAGAGAATCAGCCCCAGCATTTT
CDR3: CASSLIENQPQHF

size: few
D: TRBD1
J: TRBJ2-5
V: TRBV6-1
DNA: TGTGCCAGCATGAGGGGGCGGGTTGCGGAGACCCAGTACTTC
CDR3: CASMRGRVAETQYF

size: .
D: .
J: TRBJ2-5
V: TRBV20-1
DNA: TGCAGTGCCAGCCACAGAGAGACCCAGTACTTC
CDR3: CSASHRETQYF

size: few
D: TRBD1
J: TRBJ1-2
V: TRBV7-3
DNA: TGTGCCAGCAGCCCAAACAGGGGGGAAGGCTACACCTTC
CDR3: CASSPNRGEGYTF

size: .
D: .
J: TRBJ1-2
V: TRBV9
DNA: TGTGCCAGCAGCTCCAGGGCAGATGGAGGCTACACCTTC
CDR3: CASSSRADGGYTF

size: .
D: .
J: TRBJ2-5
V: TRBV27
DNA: TGTGCCACCTTCAGGGCGACATCCGGAGAGACCCAGTACTTC
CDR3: CATFRATSGETQYF

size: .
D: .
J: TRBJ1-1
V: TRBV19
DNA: TGTGCCAGTAGTATGGTGGCAGACACTGAAGCTTTCTTT
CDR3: CASSMVADTEAFF